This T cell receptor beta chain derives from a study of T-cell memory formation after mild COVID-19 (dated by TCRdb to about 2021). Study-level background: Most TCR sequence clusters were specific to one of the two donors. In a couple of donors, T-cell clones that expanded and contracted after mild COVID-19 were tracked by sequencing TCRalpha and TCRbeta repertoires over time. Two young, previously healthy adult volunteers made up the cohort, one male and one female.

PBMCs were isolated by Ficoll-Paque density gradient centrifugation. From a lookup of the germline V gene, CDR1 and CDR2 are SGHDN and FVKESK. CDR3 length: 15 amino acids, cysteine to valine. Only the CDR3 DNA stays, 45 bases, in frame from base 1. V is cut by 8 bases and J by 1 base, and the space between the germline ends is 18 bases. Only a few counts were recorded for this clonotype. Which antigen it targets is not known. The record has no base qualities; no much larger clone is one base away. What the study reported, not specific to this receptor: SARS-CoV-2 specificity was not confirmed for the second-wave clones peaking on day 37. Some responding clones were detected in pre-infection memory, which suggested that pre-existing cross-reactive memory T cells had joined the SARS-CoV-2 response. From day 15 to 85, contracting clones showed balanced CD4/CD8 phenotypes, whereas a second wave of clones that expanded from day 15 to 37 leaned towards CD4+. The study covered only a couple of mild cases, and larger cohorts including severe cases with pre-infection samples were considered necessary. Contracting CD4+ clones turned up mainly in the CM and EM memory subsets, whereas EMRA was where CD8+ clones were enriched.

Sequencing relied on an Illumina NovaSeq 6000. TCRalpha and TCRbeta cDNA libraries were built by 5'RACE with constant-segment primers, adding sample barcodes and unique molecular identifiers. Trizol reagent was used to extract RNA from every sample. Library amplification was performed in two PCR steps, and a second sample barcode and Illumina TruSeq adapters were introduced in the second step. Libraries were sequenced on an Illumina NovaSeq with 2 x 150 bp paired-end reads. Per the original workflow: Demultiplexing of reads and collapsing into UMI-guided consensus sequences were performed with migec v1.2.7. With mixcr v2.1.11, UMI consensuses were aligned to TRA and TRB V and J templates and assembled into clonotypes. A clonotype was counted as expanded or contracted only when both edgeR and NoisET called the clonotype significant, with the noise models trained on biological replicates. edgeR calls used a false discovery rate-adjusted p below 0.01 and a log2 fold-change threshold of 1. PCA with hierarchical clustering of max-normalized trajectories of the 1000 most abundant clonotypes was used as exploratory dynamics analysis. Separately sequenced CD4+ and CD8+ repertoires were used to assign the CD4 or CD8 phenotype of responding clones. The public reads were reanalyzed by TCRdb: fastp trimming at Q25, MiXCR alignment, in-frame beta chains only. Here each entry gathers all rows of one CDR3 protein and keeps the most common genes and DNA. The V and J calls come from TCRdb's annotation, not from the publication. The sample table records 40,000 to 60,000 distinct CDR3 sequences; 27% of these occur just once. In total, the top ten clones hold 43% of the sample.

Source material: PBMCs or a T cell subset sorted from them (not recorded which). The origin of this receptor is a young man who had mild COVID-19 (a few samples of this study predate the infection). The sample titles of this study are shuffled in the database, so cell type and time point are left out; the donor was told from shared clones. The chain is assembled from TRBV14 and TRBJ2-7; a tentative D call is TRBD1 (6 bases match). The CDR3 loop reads CASYAAQGNSYEQYV. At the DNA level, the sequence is TGTGCCAGCTATGCCGCACAGGGAAATTCCTACGAGCAGTACGTC.